This T cell receptor beta chain is from a study of vaccination and CD4 T cells after COVID-19. Sample treatment: approximately nine-day PBMC culture with coronavirus spike peptide pools or control peptides (ViraFEST assay). Sequenced with the Oncomine TCR Beta short-read assay was DNA taken from cultured CD4+ T cells. After culture, CD4+ T cells served as the source for genomic DNA extraction. In TCRdb, the PCR reads were re-called with MiXCR into one record per CDR3 protein. The sample has roughly 3,500 distinct CDR3 sequences, roughly a sixth seen once; the top ten hold about 22%. Notes on this clonotype: No antigen is known for it.

CDR1 SSHAT and CDR2 FNYEAQ come from the germline V gene (reference sequence). The length of the CDR3 is 12 residues. This sequence joins TRBV7-7 and TRBJ2-2; D is perhaps TRBD2 (5 bases). The sequenced sample consisted of CD4+ T cells from blood, cultured in vitro. This clonotype was sampled from a human donor who had recovered from COVID-19. The CDR3 loop reads CATSTGTGELFF. Written as DNA, the CDR3 is TGTGCTACCTCCACGGGGACCGGGGAGCTGTTTTTT.